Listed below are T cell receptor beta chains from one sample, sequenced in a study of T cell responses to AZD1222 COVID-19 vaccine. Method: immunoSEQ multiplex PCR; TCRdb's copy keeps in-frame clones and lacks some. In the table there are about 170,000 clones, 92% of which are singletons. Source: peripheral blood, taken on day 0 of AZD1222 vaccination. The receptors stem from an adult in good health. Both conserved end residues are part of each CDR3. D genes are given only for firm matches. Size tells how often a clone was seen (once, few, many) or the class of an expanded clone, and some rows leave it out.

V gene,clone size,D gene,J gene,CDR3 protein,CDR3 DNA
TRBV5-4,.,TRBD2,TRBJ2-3,CASRPLAGGPKTQYF,TGTGCCAGCAGACCACTAGCGGGGGGGCCGAAAACGCAGTATTTT
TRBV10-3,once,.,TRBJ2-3,CAIRATDTQYF,TGTGCCATCAGAGCCACAGATACGCAGTATTTT
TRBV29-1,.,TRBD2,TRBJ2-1,CSVDSWEGLGRDEQFF,TGCAGCGTTGATAGTTGGGAGGGACTAGGAAGGGATGAGCAGTTCTTC
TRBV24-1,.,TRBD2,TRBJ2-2,CATTHPSGTRSIKAGELFF,TGTGCCACCACCCACCCTAGCGGGACGAGAAGTATAAAAGCCGGGGAGCTGTTTTTT
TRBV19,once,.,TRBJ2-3,CASRSTDTQYF,TGTGCCAGTAGATCCACAGATACGCAGTATTTT
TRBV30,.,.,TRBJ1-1,CARQANTEAFF,TGTGCCAGGCAGGCGAACACTGAAGCTTTCTTT
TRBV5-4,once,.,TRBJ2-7,CASSSGGTREQYF,TGTGCCAGCAGCTCCGGCGGGACCCGCGAGCAGTACTTC
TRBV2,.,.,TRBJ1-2,CASSEVGGRYGYTF,TGTGCCAGCAGTGAAGTGGGGGGGCGATATGGCTACACCTTC
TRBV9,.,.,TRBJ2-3,CASSVLSGAHTDTQYF,TGTGCCAGCAGCGTTCTCTCCGGGGCCCACACAGATACGCAGTATTTT
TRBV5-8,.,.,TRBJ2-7,CASNFLLYEQYF,TGTGCCAGCAACTTTTTACTCTACGAGCAGTACTTC
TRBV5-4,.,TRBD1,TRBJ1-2,CASRSNGQGGSYGYTF,TGTGCCAGCAGATCAAATGGACAGGGGGGAAGCTATGGCTACACCTTC
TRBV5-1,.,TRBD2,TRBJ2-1,CASSSGLAGVNEQFF,TGCGCCAGCAGCTCCGGACTAGCGGGAGTTAATGAGCAGTTCTTC
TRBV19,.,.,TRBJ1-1,CASTLAGKGRAFF,TGTGCCAGTACCCTTGCAGGGAAAGGTCGCGCTTTCTTT
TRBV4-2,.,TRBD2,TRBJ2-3,CASSHPGTTEDTQYF,TGTGCCAGCAGCCACCCGGGGACTACGGAAGATACGCAGTATTTT
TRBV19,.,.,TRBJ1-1,CASSREVVGGTEAFF,TGTGCCAGTAGTAGAGAGGTCGTGGGGGGCACTGAAGCTTTCTTT
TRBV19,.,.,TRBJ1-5,CASSTTQYSNQPQHF,TGTGCCAGTAGTACGACCCAGTATAGCAATCAGCCCCAGCATTTT
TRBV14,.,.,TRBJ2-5,CASRLSGGETQYF,TGTGCCAGCAGGCTTTCGGGGGGCGAGACCCAGTACTTC